This is a list of T cell receptor beta chains from one sample in a study of blood T cells in healthy people across ages. TCRdb passed the 5' RACE reads through MiXCR, listing each CDR3 protein once. The profile shows hundreds of thousands of distinct CDR3 sequences, 55% to 75% of them singletons. Sequenced sample: blood. The receptor set was obtained from a man aged 30 to 39 in good health. Each CDR3 is given with its conserved first and last residue. The order of the fields is J gene, V gene, clone size, D gene, CDR3 DNA, CDR3 protein. The D gene is left open where the match is weak. Clone size is given for some rows only: seen once, a few or many times, or a class if the clone is expanded.

J: TRBJ2-5; V: TRBV20-1; size: few; D: .; DNA: TGCAGTGCTAGAGATTACACAGCTACGTACTTC; CDR3: CSARDYTATYF
J: TRBJ2-7; V: TRBV15; size: few; D: TRBD2; DNA: TGTGCCACCAGGCAAGGGTGGGGACTAGCCCCCTACGAGCAGTACTTC; CDR3: CATRQGWGLAPYEQYF
J: TRBJ1-1; V: TRBV5-5; size: .; D: .; DNA: TGTGCCAGCAGCTTTGAATGGTCAAGCACGAACACTGAAGCTTTCTTT; CDR3: CASSFEWSSTNTEAFF
J: TRBJ2-2; V: TRBV21-1; size: .; D: .; DNA: TGTGCCAGCAGCAAAGGACCCCTTAACCAAGGGCCCGACACCGGGGAGCTGTTTTTT; CDR3: CASSKGPLNQGPDTGELFF
J: TRBJ2-3; V: TRBV5-1; size: few; D: TRBD2; DNA: TGCGCCAGCAGCTTGGATACTAGCGGGAGCTCCCCGACGCAGTATTTT; CDR3: CASSLDTSGSSPTQYF
J: TRBJ2-5; V: TRBV5-6; size: .; D: TRBD1; DNA: TGTGCCAGCAGCTACGCAACCGGGACAGGGGGTGAGACCCAGTACTTC; CDR3: CASSYATGTGGETQYF
J: TRBJ2-5; V: TRBV20-1; size: .; D: .; DNA: TGCAGTGCCCAAAGGCGGCAGTTACAAGAGACCCAGTACTTC; CDR3: CSAQRRQLQETQYF
J: TRBJ2-3; V: TRBV5-4; size: .; D: TRBD2; DNA: TGTGCCAGCAGCTTGGCCCGCTTGACTAGCTACTATACTAGCACAGATACGCAGTATTTT; CDR3: CASSLARLTSYYTSTDTQYF
J: TRBJ1-2; V: TRBV10-2; size: .; D: .; DNA: TGCGCCAGCAGTGATCTGGCAGTCAACTATGGCTACACCTTC; CDR3: CASSDLAVNYGYTF
J: TRBJ1-1; V: TRBV2; size: once; D: .; DNA: TGTGCCAGCAGTCAACAGGGATCGAACACTGAAGCTTTCTTT; CDR3: CASSQQGSNTEAFF
J: TRBJ2-7; V: TRBV7-2; size: few; D: .; DNA: TGTGCCAGCAGCTTAGATTTGGGGGCGGCCTACGAGCAGTACTTC; CDR3: CASSLDLGAAYEQYF
J: TRBJ1-1; V: TRBV20-1; size: .; D: TRBD1; DNA: TGCAGTGCCAGGACGGGACAGGGACTGAACACTGAAGCTTTCTTT; CDR3: CSARTGQGLNTEAFF
J: TRBJ2-3; V: TRBV9; size: .; D: .; DNA: TGTGCCAGCAGCGTTAGGCGGGATGGCGCAGATACGCAGTATTTT; CDR3: CASSVRRDGADTQYF
J: TRBJ2-3; V: TRBV12-5; size: .; D: TRBD2; DNA: TGTGCTAGTGGCAACGCCGCTAGCGGGGACACAGATACGCAGTATTTT; CDR3: CASGNAASGDTDTQYF
J: TRBJ2-1; V: TRBV29-1; size: .; D: TRBD1; DNA: TGCAGCGCCGGGACAGGGGACTCCTACAATGAGCAGTTCTTC; CDR3: CSAGTGDSYNEQFF
J: TRBJ1-1; V: TRBV2; size: .; D: .; DNA: TGTGCCAGCAGTGGGGTGTACCCTGAAGCTTTCTTT; CDR3: CASSGVYPEAFF
J: TRBJ2-6; V: TRBV5-1; size: .; D: TRBD1; DNA: TGCGCCAGCAGCTTGGTGACAGGGGGGTCTGGGGCCAACGTCCTGACTTTC; CDR3: CASSLVTGGSGANVLTF
J: TRBJ2-3; V: TRBV6-4; size: .; D: .; DNA: TGTGCCAGCAGTGCCCTAGGGGGGGCAGATACGCAGTATTTT; CDR3: CASSALGGADTQYF
J: TRBJ1-4; V: TRBV3-1; size: .; D: .; DNA: TGTGCCAGCAGCCAAGTAGCGGATGAAAAACTGTTTTTT; CDR3: CASSQVADEKLFF
J: TRBJ1-4; V: TRBV20-1; size: few; D: TRBD1; DNA: TGCAGCCTACTGGGACAGGCTCATGAAAAACTGTTTTTT; CDR3: CSLLGQAHEKLFF
J: TRBJ2-7; V: TRBV11-2; size: .; D: .; DNA: TGTGCCAGCAGCCTGGGAATCCACAATGAGCAGTACTTC; CDR3: CASSLGIHNEQYF
J: TRBJ2-1; V: TRBV27; size: once; D: .; DNA: TGTGCCAGCAGGGGGGCGTTAGAGCAGTTCTTC; CDR3: CASRGALEQFF
J: TRBJ2-2; V: TRBV29-1; size: .; D: .; DNA: TGCAGCGGTCAAAGGGTCCCCGGGGAGCTGTTTTTT; CDR3: CSGQRVPGELFF
J: TRBJ2-7; V: TRBV25-1; size: .; D: .; DNA: TGTGCCAGCAGTGGGGGGGCCGACTACGAGCAGTACTTC; CDR3: CASSGGADYEQYF
J: TRBJ2-1; V: TRBV29-1; size: many; D: .; DNA: TGCAGCGGGGCCCGGGAGCGGACGTACAATGAGCAGTTCTTC; CDR3: CSGARERTYNEQFF
J: TRBJ2-3; V: TRBV5-1; size: few; D: .; DNA: TGCGCCAGCAGCTTGGTCGGTGTTGTGGATACGCAGTATTTT; CDR3: CASSLVGVVDTQYF
J: TRBJ2-7; V: TRBV7-2; size: few; D: .; DNA: TGTGCCAGCAGCACTAGCAGCGACTCCTACGAGCAGTACTTC; CDR3: CASSTSSDSYEQYF
J: TRBJ1-5; V: TRBV18; size: .; D: .; DNA: TGTGCCAGCTCACCATATGGAGTTCAGAGCAATCAGCCCCAGCATTTT; CDR3: CASSPYGVQSNQPQHF
J: TRBJ2-4; V: TRBV25-1; size: many; D: TRBD1; DNA: TGTGCCAGCAGTGATGGGGACAGGGACATTCAGTACTTC; CDR3: CASSDGDRDIQYF
J: TRBJ2-1; V: TRBV11-1; size: .; D: TRBD2; DNA: TGTGCCAGCAGCTTAGTCCGTGGCGGGGGGTCACCAACCATCAACAATGAGCAGTTCTTC; CDR3: CASSLVRGGGSPTINNEQFF
J: TRBJ2-5; V: TRBV11-2; size: .; D: .; DNA: TGTGCCAGCAGCTTGTACAACCTCGGCCAGGGAATGGAGACCCAGTACTTC; CDR3: CASSLYNLGQGMETQYF
J: TRBJ2-7; V: TRBV6-5; size: few; D: .; DNA: TGTGCCAGCAGTCAGGGGTTACACGAGCAGTACTTC; CDR3: CASSQGLHEQYF
J: TRBJ2-1; V: TRBV9; size: once; D: .; DNA: TGTGCCAGCAGCTCCGGGAGCCCTTTGAATGAGCAGTTCTTC; CDR3: CASSSGSPLNEQFF
J: TRBJ1-6; V: TRBV4-3; size: .; D: TRBD1; DNA: TGCGCCAGCAGCCAAGACCCAGGGGGAGGTTACTCACCCCTCCACTTT; CDR3: CASSQDPGGGYSPLHF
J: TRBJ2-3; V: TRBV7-6; size: few; D: .; DNA: TGTGCCAGCAGCTCCTATGGGTGGTCCACAGATACGCAGTATTTT; CDR3: CASSSYGWSTDTQYF
J: TRBJ2-3; V: TRBV5-5; size: .; D: .; DNA: TGTGCCAGCATAGGAACAGGGCTTGGAGATACGCAGTATTTT; CDR3: CASIGTGLGDTQYF
J: TRBJ2-3; V: TRBV12-3/TRBV12-4; size: once; D: TRBD2; DNA: TGTGCCAGCAGTTTAGGTCTTGCGGGGGGGTTGGATACGCAGTATTTT; CDR3: CASSLGLAGGLDTQYF
J: TRBJ2-1; V: TRBV4-2; size: .; D: .; DNA: TGTGCCAGCAGCCAAGTAGGCGATGAGCAGTTCTTC; CDR3: CASSQVGDEQFF
J: TRBJ2-1; V: TRBV29-1; size: few; D: TRBD2; DNA: TGCAGCGTTTGGGGGCTAGCGGGAAACGCTGAGCAGTTCTTC; CDR3: CSVWGLAGNAEQFF
J: TRBJ2-3; V: TRBV5-1; size: .; D: .; DNA: TGCGCCAGCAGCAGATGGAGCGCCGCAGATACGCAGTATTTT; CDR3: CASSRWSAADTQYF